This TCR beta chain was profiled in a study of technical replicates of blood from a handful of donors. The CDR3 contains 16 residues. V lost 1 base and J lost 2; bases outside the gene matches: 5. Germline CDR1 SGHVS, CDR2 FNYEAQ. The data were produced by immunoSEQ multiplex PCR, yet TCRdb's version contains in-frame clones alone and is incomplete. The sample has around 70,000 clones; just under 97% are singletons. The V and J genes are TRBV7-6 and TRBJ2-1; TRBD2 matches 7 bases. The clonotype comes from a human donor in good health. Input material: T cells isolated from PBMCs. The CDR3 loop reads CASSLEGGSTYNEQFF. CDR3 DNA: TGTGCCAGCAGCTTAGAGGGCGGGAGCACCTACAATGAGCAGTTCTTC.